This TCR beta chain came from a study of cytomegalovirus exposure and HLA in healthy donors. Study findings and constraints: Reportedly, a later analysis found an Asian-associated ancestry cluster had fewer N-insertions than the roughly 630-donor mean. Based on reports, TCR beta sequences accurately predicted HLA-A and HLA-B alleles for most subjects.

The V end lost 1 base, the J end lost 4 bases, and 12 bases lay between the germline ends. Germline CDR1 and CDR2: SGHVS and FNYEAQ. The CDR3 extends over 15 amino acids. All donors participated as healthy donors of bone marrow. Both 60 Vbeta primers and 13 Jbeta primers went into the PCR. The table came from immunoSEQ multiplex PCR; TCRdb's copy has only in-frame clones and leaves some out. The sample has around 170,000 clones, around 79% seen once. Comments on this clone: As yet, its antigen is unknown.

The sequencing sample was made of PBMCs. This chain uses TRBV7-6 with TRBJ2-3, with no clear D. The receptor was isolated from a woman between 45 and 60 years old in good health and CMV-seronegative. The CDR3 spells CASSLDAVGADTQYF. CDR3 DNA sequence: TGTGCCAGCAGCTTAGATGCGGTAGGAGCAGATACGCAGTATTTT.